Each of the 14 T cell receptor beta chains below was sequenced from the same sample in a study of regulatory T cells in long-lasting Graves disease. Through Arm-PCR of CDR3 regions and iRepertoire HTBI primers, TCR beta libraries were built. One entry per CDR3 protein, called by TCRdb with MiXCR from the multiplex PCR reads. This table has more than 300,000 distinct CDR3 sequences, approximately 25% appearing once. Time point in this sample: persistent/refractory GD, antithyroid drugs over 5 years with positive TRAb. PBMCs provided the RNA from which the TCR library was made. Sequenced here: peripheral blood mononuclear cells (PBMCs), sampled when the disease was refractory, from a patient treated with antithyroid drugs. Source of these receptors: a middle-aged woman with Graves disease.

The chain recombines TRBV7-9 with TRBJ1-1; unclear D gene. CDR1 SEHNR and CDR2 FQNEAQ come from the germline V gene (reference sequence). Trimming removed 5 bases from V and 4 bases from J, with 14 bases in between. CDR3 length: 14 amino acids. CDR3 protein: CASSRGASSTEAFF. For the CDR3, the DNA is TGTGCCAGCAGCCGAGGTGCCTCTAGCACTGAAGCTTTCTTT.

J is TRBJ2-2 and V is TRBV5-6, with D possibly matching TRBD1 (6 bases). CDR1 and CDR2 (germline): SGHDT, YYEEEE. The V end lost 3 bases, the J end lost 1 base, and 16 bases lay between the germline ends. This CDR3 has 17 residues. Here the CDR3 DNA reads TGTGCCAGCAGCTCCTATCCAGGGGCCTGGAACACCGGGGAGCTGTTTTTT. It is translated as CASSSYPGAWNTGELFF.

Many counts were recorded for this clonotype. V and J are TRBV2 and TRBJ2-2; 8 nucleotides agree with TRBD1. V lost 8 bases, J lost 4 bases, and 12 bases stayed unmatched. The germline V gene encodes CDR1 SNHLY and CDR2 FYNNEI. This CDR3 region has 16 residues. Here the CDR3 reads CASQLLGQGITGELFF. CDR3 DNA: TGTGCCAGCCAATTGTTAGGACAGGGCATCACCGGGGAGCTGTTTTTT.

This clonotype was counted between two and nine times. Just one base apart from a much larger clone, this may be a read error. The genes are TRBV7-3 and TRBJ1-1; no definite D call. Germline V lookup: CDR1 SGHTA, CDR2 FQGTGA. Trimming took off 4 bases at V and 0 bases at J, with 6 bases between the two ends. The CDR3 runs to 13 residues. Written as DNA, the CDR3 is TGTGCCAGCAGCTCAGCAGTGAACACTGAAGCTTTCTTT. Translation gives CASSSAVNTEAFF.

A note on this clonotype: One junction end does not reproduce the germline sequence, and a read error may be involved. DNA for the CDR3: TGCGCCAGCAGGGGGTTAGCGGGAGTTGGTGACACCGGGGAGCCGTTTTTT. This translates into CASRGLAGVGDTGEPFF. The chain couples TRBV10-2 to TRBJ2-2, with TRBD2 matching 9 bases. This CDR3 spans 17 amino acids. The germline gives CDR1 WSHSY, CDR2 SAAADI.

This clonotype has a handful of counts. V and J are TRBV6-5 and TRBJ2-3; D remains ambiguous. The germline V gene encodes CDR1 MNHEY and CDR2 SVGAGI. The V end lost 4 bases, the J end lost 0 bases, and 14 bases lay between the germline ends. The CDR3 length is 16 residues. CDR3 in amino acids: CASSSRWDLSTDTQYF. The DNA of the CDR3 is TGTGCCAGCAGTTCTAGGTGGGATCTGAGCACAGATACGCAGTATTTT.

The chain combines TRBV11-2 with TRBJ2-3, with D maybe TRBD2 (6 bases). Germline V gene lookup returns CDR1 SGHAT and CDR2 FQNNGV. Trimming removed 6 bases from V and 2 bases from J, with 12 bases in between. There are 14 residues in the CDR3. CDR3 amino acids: CASSSWGVTDTQYF. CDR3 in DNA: TGTGCCAGCAGTTCATGGGGGGTCACAGATACGCAGTATTTT. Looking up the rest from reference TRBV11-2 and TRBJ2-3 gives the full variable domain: EAGVAQSPRYKIIEKRQSVAFWCNPISGHATLYWYQQILGQGPKLLIQFQNNGVVDDSQLPKDRFSAERLKGVDSTLKIQPAKLEDSAVYLCASSSWGVTDTQYFGPGTRLTVL.

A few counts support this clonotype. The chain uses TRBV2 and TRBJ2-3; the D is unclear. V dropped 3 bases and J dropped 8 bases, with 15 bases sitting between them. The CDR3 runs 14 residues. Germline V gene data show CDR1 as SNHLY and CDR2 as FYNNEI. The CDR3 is CASSEEITGFTQYF. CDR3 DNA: TGTGCCAGCAGTGAGGAGATTACCGGATTTACGCAGTATTTT.

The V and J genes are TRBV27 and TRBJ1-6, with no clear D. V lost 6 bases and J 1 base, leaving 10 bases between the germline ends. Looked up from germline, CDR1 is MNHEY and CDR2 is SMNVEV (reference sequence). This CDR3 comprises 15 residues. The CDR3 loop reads CASSSYMSYNSPLHF. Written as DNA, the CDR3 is TGTGCCAGCAGCTCGTACATGTCCTATAATTCACCCCTCCACTTT.

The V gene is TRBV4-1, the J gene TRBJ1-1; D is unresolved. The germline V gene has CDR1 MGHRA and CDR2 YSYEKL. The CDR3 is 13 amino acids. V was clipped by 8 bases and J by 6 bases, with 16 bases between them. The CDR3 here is CASRGILVPEAFF. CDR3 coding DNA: TGCGCCAGCCGCGGGATTCTTGTCCCTGAAGCTTTCTTT.

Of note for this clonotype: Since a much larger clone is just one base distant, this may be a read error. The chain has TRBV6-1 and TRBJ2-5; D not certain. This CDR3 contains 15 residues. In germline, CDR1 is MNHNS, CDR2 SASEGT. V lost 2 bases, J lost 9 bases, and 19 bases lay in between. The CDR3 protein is CASSEYRLFYGAQYF. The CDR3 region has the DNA TGTGCCAGCAGTGAATACCGTCTCTTTTATGGGGCCCAGTACTTC.

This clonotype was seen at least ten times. Written as DNA, the CDR3 is TGTGCCAGCAAGGGCTACAACACCGGGGAGCTGTTTTTT. The encoded protein is CASKGYNTGELFF. This chain links TRBV2 with TRBJ2-2; D unresolved. The CDR3 consists of 13 residues. The germline V and J ends were trimmed by 7 bases and 2 bases, with 8 bases remaining between them. In germline, CDR1 is SNHLY, CDR2 FYNNEI.

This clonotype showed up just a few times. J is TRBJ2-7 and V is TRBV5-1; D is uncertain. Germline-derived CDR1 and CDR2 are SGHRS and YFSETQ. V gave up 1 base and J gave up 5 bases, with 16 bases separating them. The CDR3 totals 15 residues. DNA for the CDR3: TGCGCCAGCAGCTTGCGTCTCGGCTTCAGGAACGAGCAGTACTTC. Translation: CASSLRLGFRNEQYF.

For the CDR3, the DNA is TGTGCCAGCAGCCTGGGACCTCCCCGGGACTACCCCTCTCACGAGCAGTACTTC. Translation gives CASSLGPPRDYPSHEQYF. The chain couples TRBV5-4 to TRBJ2-7; the match to TRBD2 covers 7 bases. The CDR3 spans 18 residues. Trimming at V came to 4 bases and at J to 5 bases, leaving 21 bases not matched to a gene. From germline, CDR1 is SGHNT and CDR2 YYREEE (reference sequence).